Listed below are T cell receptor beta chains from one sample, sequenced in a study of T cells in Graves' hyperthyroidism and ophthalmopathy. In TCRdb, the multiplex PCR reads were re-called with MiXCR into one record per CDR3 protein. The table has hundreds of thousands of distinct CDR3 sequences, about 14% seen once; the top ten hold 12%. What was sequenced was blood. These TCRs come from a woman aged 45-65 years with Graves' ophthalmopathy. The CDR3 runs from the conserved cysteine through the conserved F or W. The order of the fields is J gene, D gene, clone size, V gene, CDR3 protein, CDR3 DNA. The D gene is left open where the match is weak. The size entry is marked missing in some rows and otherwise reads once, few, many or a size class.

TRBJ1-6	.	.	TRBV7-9	CASSSQYNSPLHF	TGTGCCAGCAGCTCCCAGTATAATTCACCCCTCCACTTT
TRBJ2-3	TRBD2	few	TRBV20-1	CSAGRLAGDTDTQYF	TGCAGTGCTGGCCGACTAGCGGGGGACACAGATACGCAGTATTTT
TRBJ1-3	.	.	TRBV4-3	CASSQDLGLRGGNTIYF	TGCGCCAGCAGCCAAGATCTTGGCCTAAGGGGAGGAAACACCATATATTTT
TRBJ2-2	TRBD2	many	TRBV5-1	CASSPPGLAGDTGELFF	TGCGCCAGCAGCCCCCCCGGACTAGCGGGAGACACCGGGGAGCTGTTTTTT
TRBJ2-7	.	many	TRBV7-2	CASRQTGTHPEQYF	TGTGCCAGCAGGCAAACCGGGACCCACCCCGAGCAGTACTTC
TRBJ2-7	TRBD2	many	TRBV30	CAWSRGRAYEQYF	TGTGCCTGGAGTCGCGGGAGGGCCTACGAGCAGTACTTC
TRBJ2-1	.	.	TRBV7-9	CASSLFIGIEQFF	TGTGCCAGCAGCTTGTTTATAGGAATTGAGCAGTTCTTC
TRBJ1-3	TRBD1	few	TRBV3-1	CASSPAKGQGFSGNTIYF	TGTGCCAGCAGCCCAGCAAAGGGACAGGGGTTTTCTGGAAACACCATATATTTT
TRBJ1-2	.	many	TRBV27	CASSPGLKANYGYTF	TGTGCCAGCAGTCCGGGACTGAAAGCTAACTATGGCTACACCTTC
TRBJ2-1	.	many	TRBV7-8	CASSLSVGEQFF	TGTGCCAGCAGCTTAAGTGTGGGTGAGCAGTTCTTC
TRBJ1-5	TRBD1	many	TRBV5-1	CASSPTGVENQPQHF	TGCGCCAGCAGCCCGACAGGGGTTGAGAATCAGCCCCAGCATTTT